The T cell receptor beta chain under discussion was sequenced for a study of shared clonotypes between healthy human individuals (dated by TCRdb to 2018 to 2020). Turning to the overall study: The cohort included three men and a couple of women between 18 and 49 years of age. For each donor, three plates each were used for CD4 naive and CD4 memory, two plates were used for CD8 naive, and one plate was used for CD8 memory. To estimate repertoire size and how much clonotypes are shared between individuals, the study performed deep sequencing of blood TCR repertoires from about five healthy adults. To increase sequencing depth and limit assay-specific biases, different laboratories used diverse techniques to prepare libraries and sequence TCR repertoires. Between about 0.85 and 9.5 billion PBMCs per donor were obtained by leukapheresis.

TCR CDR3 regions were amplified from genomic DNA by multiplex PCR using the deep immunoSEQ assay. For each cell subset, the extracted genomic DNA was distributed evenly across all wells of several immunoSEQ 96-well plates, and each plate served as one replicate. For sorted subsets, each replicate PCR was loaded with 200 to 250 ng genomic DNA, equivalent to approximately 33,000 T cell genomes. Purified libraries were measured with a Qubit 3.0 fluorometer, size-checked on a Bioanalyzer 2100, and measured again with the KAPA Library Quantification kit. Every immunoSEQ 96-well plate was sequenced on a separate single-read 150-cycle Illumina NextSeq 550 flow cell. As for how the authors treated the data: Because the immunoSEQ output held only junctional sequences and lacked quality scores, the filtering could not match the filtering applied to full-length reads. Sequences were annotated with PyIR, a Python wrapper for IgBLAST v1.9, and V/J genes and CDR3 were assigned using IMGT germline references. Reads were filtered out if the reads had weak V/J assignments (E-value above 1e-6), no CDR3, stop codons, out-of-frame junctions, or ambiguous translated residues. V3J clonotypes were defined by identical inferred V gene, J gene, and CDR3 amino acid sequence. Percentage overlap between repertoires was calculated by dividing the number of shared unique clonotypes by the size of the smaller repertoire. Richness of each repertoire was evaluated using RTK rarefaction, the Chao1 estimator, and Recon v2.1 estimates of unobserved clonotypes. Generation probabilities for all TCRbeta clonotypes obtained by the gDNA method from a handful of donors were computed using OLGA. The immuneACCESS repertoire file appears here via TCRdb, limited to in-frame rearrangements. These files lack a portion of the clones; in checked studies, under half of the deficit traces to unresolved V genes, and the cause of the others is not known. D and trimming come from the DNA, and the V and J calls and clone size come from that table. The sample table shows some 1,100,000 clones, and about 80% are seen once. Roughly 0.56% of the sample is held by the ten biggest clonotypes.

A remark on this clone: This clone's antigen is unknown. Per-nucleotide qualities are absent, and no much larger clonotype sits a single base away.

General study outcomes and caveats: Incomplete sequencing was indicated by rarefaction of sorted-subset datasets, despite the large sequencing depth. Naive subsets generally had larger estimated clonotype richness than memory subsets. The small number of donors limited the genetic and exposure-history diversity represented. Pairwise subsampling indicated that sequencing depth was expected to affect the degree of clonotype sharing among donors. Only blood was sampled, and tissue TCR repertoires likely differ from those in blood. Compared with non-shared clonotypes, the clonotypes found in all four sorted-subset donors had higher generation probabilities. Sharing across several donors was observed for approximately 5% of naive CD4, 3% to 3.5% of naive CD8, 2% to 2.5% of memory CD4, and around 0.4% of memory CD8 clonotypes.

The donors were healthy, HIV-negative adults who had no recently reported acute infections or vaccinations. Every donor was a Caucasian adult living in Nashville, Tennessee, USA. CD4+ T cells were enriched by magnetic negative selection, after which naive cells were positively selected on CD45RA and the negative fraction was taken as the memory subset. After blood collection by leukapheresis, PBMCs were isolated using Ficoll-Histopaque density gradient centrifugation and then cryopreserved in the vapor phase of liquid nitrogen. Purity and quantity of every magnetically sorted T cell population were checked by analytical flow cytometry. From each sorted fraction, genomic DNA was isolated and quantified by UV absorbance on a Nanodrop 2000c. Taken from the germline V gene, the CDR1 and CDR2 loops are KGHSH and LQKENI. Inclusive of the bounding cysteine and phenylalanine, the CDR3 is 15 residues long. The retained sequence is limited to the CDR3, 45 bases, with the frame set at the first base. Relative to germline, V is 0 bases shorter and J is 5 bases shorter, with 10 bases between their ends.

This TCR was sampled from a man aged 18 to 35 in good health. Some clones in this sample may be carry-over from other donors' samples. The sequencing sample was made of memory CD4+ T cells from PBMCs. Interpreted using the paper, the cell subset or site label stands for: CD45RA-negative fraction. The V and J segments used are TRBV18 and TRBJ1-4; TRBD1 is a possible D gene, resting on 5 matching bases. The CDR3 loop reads CASSPPEGVNEKLFF. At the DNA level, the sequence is TGTGCCAGCTCACCACCGGAAGGGGTAAATGAAAAACTGTTTTTT. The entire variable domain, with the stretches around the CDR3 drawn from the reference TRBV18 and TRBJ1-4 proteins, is NAGVMQNPRHLVRRRGQEARLRCSPMKGHSHVYWYRQLPEEGLKFMVYLQKENIIDESGMPKERFSAEFPKEGPSILRIQQVVRGDSAAYFCASSPPEGVNEKLFFGSGTQLSVL.